This passage covers 25 T cell receptor beta chains from one sample sequenced in a study of shared clonotypes between healthy human individuals. The data were produced by immunoSEQ multiplex PCR, yet TCRdb's version contains in-frame clones alone and is incomplete. Here the sample spans 2.3 million or so clones, approximately 95% being singletons. Sequencing used naive CD4+ T cells from PBMCs. Subset described: CD45RA+ positively selected. The receptors shown here come from a man between 18 and 29 years old in good health. Some clones in this sample may be carry-over from other donors' samples.

The chain is built from TRBV5-1 and TRBJ2-7, with TRBD2 matching over 10 bases. The J segment lost 0 bases and the V segment lost 5 bases, leaving 5 bases of the junction unmatched. CDR3 size: 15 residues. The germline V gene has CDR1 SGHRS and CDR2 YFSETQ. For the CDR3, the DNA is TGCGCCAGCAGAAGCGGACTAGCGGCCTCCTACGAGCAGTACTTC. It codes for CASRSGLAASYEQYF.

Concerning this clone itself: The same CDR3 is also encoded by other DNA sequences in this sample. The genes are TRBV11-3 and TRBJ2-3, with D possibly being TRBD1 or TRBD2 (5 bases each). The CDR3 spans 14 residues. Trimming removed 8 bases from V and 0 bases from J, with 12 bases in between. Per germline, CDR1 SGHNT and CDR2 YENEEA. The CDR3 DNA is TGTGCCAGCTCTAGTGGGGGTAGCACAGATACGCAGTATTTT. As protein: CASSSGGSTDTQYF.

The chain has TRBV5-8 and TRBJ1-2, with D hard to call. Per germline, CDR1 SGHTS and CDR2 YDEGEE. V lost 0 bases and J 1 base, leaving 7 bases between the germline ends. This CDR3 contains 14 residues. The CDR3 DNA reads TGTGCCAGCAGCTTGGCAGCTAATAACTATGGCTACACCTTC. This codes for CASSLAANNYGYTF.

The genes are TRBV28 and TRBJ2-7; TRBD1 matches at 10 bases. The CDR3 is 16 residues long. Trimming at V came to 2 bases and at J to 4 bases, leaving 8 bases not matched to a gene. CDR1 and CDR2 from the germline V gene are MDHEN and SYDVKM. The CDR3 DNA reads TGTGCCAGCAGTTTAAACAGACAGGGGGCGCGGTACGAGCAGTACTTC. Its translation is CASSLNRQGARYEQYF.

The chain carries TRBV28 and TRBJ2-2; TRBD1 matches 8 bases. Trimming removed 6 bases from V and 0 bases from J; junction bases left unmatched: 3. CDR3 size: 15 residues. Germline CDR1 is MDHEN and CDR2 is SYDVKM. CDR3 residues: CASRAGGANTGELFF. DNA for the CDR3: TGTGCCAGCAGGGCAGGGGGCGCGAACACCGGGGAGCTGTTTTTT.

The chain's CDR3 is CASSPRVSSSGNTIYF. As DNA, the CDR3 is TGTGCCAGCAGCCCCAGAGTTTCGAGCTCTGGAAACACCATATATTTT. The rearrangement uses TRBV7-2 and TRBJ1-3, with D unclear. The CDR3 loop spans 16 amino acids. V lost 5 bases and J lost 0, with 14 bases in between. The germline V gene has CDR1 SGHTA and CDR2 FQGNSA.

This clone was counted a single time. This sequence joins TRBV30 and TRBJ1-1; D is uncertain. The V and J ends lost 5 bases and 4 bases respectively, with 20 bases between them. The germline CDR1 and CDR2 sequences are GTSNPN and SVGIG (reference sequence). The CDR3 totals 15 residues. The CDR3 region is CAWSELLGASTEAFF. Written as DNA, the CDR3 is TGTGCCTGGTCAGAACTCTTAGGCGCGAGCACTGAAGCTTTCTTT.

This chain links TRBV9 with TRBJ2-7; TRBD2 is a possible D gene (5 bases). CDR1 and CDR2 from the germline V gene are SGDLS and YYNGEE. V was trimmed by 1 base and J by 5 bases, leaving 13 bases between them. The CDR3 consists of 14 residues. The CDR3 sequence: CASSVRASSDEQYF. CDR3 DNA sequence: TGTGCCAGCAGCGTAAGGGCTAGCAGCGACGAGCAGTACTTC.

The chain couples TRBV2 to TRBJ1-5, with 8 bases aligning to TRBD1. CDR1 and CDR2 from the germline V gene are SNHLY and FYNNEI. The CDR3 consists of 15 residues. With V trimmed by 6 bases and J by 4 bases, 8 bases remained unmatched. The DNA of the CDR3 is TGTGCCAGCAGCGGACAGGGCCCGGCTAATCAGCCCCAGCATTTT. Encoded protein: CASSGQGPANQPQHF.

In DNA, the CDR3 is TGTGCCAGCAGCTCGGGACTCTACGGGGAGCTGTTTTTT. It specifies CASSSGLYGELFF. V is TRBV7-2 and J is TRBJ2-2, with TRBD2 as a possible D gene (6 bases). Germline CDR1 and CDR2: SGHTA and FQGNSA. This CDR3 is built from 13 residues. Trimming removed 4 bases from V and 7 bases from J, with 10 bases in between.

This rearrangement joins TRBV19 to TRBJ2-3; D is undetermined. The germline gives CDR1 LNHDA, CDR2 SQIVND (reference sequence). V was pared by 3 bases and J by 0 bases, with 7 bases between. The CDR3 is 14 residues long. The CDR3 DNA reads as TGTGCCAGTAGTATGTGGCGGAGCACAGATACGCAGTATTTT. It codes for CASSMWRSTDTQYF.

The J gene is TRBJ2-7, the V gene TRBV29-1; D is undetermined. Germline V gene data show CDR1 as SQVTM and CDR2 as ANQGSEA. This CDR3 region has 12 residues. V was trimmed by 7 bases and J by 3 bases, leaving 13 bases between them. The CDR3: CSGQVAGYEQYF. The CDR3 nucleotides read TGCAGCGGACAAGTAGCAGGCTACGAGCAGTACTTC.

The gene calls are TRBV5-4 and TRBJ1-4; 8 nucleotides agree with TRBD1. V trimming: 0 bases; J trimming: 4 bases; junction bases outside the gene matches: 5. The CDR3 has 16 residues. Germline loops: CDR1 SGHNT, CDR2 YYREEE (reference sequence). DNA for the CDR3: TGTGCCAGCAGCTTGGCTACGACAGGGGTTAATGAAAAACTGTTTTTT. Protein sequence: CASSLATTGVNEKLFF.

V is TRBV15 and J is TRBJ1-5, with D uncertain. CDR3 length equals 13 residues. Between the trimmed V and J ends, which lost 3 bases and 6 bases, there was a span of 9 bases. Germline V gene data show CDR1 as LNHNV and CDR2 as YYDKDF (reference sequence). The CDR3 region is CATSSGVGQPQHF. Written as DNA, the CDR3 is TGTGCCACCAGCAGCGGGGTAGGTCAGCCCCAGCATTTT.

This chain uses TRBV21-1 with TRBJ2-2; whether TRBD2, the table's D call, matches the DNA was not checked. TRBV21-1 is marked as a pseudogene. This CDR3 comprises 15 residues. The CDR3 DNA is TGTGCCAGCACCACAAAGCGGGAGAGGACCGGGGAGCTGTTTTTT. It encodes CASTTKRERTGELFF.

Notes on this clone: Other nucleotide sequences in the sample specify the same CDR3. This chain connects TRBV9 to TRBJ2-1; 7 positions match TRBD1. The germline CDR1 and CDR2 sequences are SGDLS and YYNGEE. The ends lost 2 bases at V and 0 bases at J; junction bases unmatched: 2. This CDR3 is 15 amino acids long. CDR3 sequence: CASSVTGTSYNEQFF. The CDR3 DNA reads as TGTGCCAGCAGCGTGACAGGGACCTCCTACAATGAGCAGTTCTTC.

This sequence joins TRBV18 and TRBJ2-1; D uncertain. The CDR3 length is 14 residues. V lost 5 bases to trimming and J lost 6 bases, with 14 bases between them. Per germline, CDR1 KGHSH and CDR2 LQKENI. DNA for the CDR3: TGTGCCAGCTCAAGAGGTGGGGATAGCAATGAGCAGTTCTTC. Translation: CASSRGGDSNEQFF.

V gene TRBV5-1 combines with J gene TRBJ2-7; 9 nucleotides align to TRBD2. Germline lookup yields CDR1 SGHRS and CDR2 YFSETQ. Trimming at V came to 4 bases and at J to 4 bases, leaving 9 bases not matched to a gene. The CDR3 runs 15 residues. CDR3 protein: CASSPAAGGEYEQYF. The DNA of the CDR3 is TGCGCCAGCAGCCCCGCGGCGGGAGGGGAGTACGAGCAGTACTTC.

J is TRBJ1-1 and V is TRBV27, with 7 bases identical to TRBD1. After removal of 4 bases from V and 3 bases from J, the junction contained 11 bases not matched to a gene. Germline V CDR1 and CDR2: MNHEY, SMNVEV (reference sequence). CDR3 length: 16 residues. CDR3 DNA sequence: TGTGCCAGCAGTTACAGTCCAGGGGGGGGAGACACTGAAGCTTTCTTT. Its translation is CASSYSPGGGDTEAFF.

J is TRBJ2-2 and V is TRBV5-1, with no clear D. Germline values: CDR1 SGHRS, CDR2 YFSETQ. The CDR3 runs 15 residues. V lost 4 bases, J lost 2 bases, and 12 bases lay in between. CDR3 loop: CASSTMTPNTGELFF. The CDR3 DNA is TGCGCCAGCAGCACCATGACACCTAACACCGGGGAGCTGTTTTTT.

The chain joins TRBV7-9 to TRBJ2-1; TRBD2 agrees at 9 bases. CDR1 and CDR2 (germline): SEHNR, FQNEAQ (reference sequence). The trim removed 4 bases at V and 9 bases at J, leaving 16 bases unmatched. The CDR3 is 17 amino acids. CDR3 protein: CASSSRVRTSAIGEQFF. CDR3 nucleotides: TGTGCCAGCAGCTCTAGGGTCAGGACTAGCGCGATTGGTGAGCAGTTCTTC. Combining the CDR3 with reference TRBV7-9 and TRBJ2-1 gives the whole variable domain DTGVSQNPRHKITKRGQNVTFRCDPISEHNRLYWYRQTLGQGPEFLTYFQNEAQLEKSRLLSDRFSAERPKGSFSTLEIQRTEQGDSAMYLCASSSRVRTSAIGEQFFGPGTRLTVL.

The chain joins TRBV2 to TRBJ2-5, with 7 bases aligning to TRBD2. Germline assignment: CDR1 SNHLY and CDR2 FYNNEI. CDR3 length equals 15 residues. V gave up 6 bases and J gave up 5 bases; unmatched junction bases: 12. CDR3 in DNA: TGTGCCAGCAGCGGAGGGGAGGGGTTAGTTGAGACCCAGTACTTC. Translated, it gives CASSGGEGLVETQYF.

V gene TRBV4-2 combines with J gene TRBJ2-6; perhaps TRBD2 as D (5 bases). The CDR3 runs to 16 residues. Germline V lookup: CDR1 LGHNA, CDR2 YNFKEQ. With 0 bases removed from V and 4 bases from J, the gap between germline ends came to 10 bases. The CDR3 nucleotides read TGTGCCAGCAGCCAAGATCTAGCCTGGGGGGCCAACGTCCTGACTTTC. Protein product: CASSQDLAWGANVLTF.

This chain connects TRBV5-1 to TRBJ2-3, with D perhaps TRBD1 or TRBD2 (6 bases each). The CDR3 is 16 residues long. Between the trimmed V and J ends, which lost 0 bases and 6 bases, there was a span of 17 bases. Germline CDR1 reads SGHRS; CDR2 reads YFSETQ. The chain's CDR3 is CASSLGPRGRGDTQYF. The CDR3 bases are TGCGCCAGCAGCTTGGGACCCCGGGGGCGAGGGGATACGCAGTATTTT.

This clone showed up just a few times. The V call is TRBV30, the J call TRBJ1-5, with D hard to call. Per germline, CDR1 GTSNPN and CDR2 SVGIG (reference sequence). The CDR3 contains 13 residues. Deletions cut 1 base from V and 5 bases from J, with 9 bases between. The CDR3 here is CAWSGNGDQPQHF. As DNA, the CDR3 is TGTGCCTGGAGTGGGAATGGGGATCAGCCCCAGCATTTT.